One sample yielded the 9 T cell receptor beta chains listed below, sequenced in a study of blood T cell repertoires in COVID-19. Using immunoSEQ multiplex PCR, the repertoire was profiled, and TCRdb retains in-frame clones only, with some absent. The table records just under 90,000 clones, 55% to 75% of them present only once. The sequenced sample was peripheral blood. The receptors were gathered from a woman older than 75 with acute or convalescent COVID-19.

V gene TRBV24-1 combines with J gene TRBJ2-1; 7 bases are shared with TRBD2. V lost 3 bases, J lost 4 bases, and 8 bases stayed unmatched. The CDR3 loop spans 16 amino acids. Germline V lookup: CDR1 KGHDR, CDR2 SFDVKD. In DNA, the CDR3 is TGTGCCACCAGTGATCCCCGGCCTAGCGGATACAATGAGCAGTTCTTC. Translating it yields CATSDPRPSGYNEQFF.

The J gene is TRBJ1-1, the V gene TRBV18, with TRBD1 matching 9 bases. The germline gives CDR1 KGHSH, CDR2 LQKENI. Trimming cost V 5 bases and J 1 base; bases outside gene matches: 5. The CDR3 extends over 15 amino acids. DNA of the CDR3: TGTGCCAGCTCATCGAGACAGGGGGGGAACACTGAAGCTTTCTTT. Protein product: CASSSRQGGNTEAFF.

In its sample, this clone was seen many times. The chain recombines TRBV21-1 with TRBJ2-5; TRBD2 is the table's D call and was not checked against the DNA. TRBV21-1 is shown as a pseudogene. The CDR3 consists of 15 residues. The CDR3 loop is CASRTSGGGLETQYF. DNA of the CDR3: TGTGCCAGCAGAACTAGCGGGGGGGGTCTAGAGACCCAGTACTTC.

This clone was detected a few times. The rearrangement uses TRBV3-1 (or the pseudogene TRBV3-2) and TRBJ2-3, with 12 bases aligning to TRBD2. Germline CDR1 and CDR2: LGHDT and YNNKEL (reference sequence). Unmatched junction bases numbered 14, after V lost 0 bases and J lost 4 bases. The CDR3 loop spans 20 amino acids. DNA of the CDR3: TGTGCCAGCAGCCAAGAACTAGCGGGGGGCCTAATCCCAGGGGCAGATACGCAGTATTTT. Translated, it gives CASSQELAGGLIPGADTQYF.

This clone was seen only a few times. The chain uses TRBV19 and TRBJ1-1; TRBD1 agrees at 7 bases. Looked up from germline, CDR1 is LNHDA and CDR2 is SQIVND (reference sequence). The CDR3 sequence is 15 residues long. V shed 5 bases and J 5 bases; nucleotides not matched to a gene: 11. CDR3 nucleotides: TGTGCCAGTAGTCTCCAACAGGGGATTGAGACTGAAGCTTTCTTT. It translates to CASSLQQGIETEAFF.

The chain employs TRBV20-1 and TRBJ2-1; TRBD1 matches 7 bases. The germline V gene has CDR1 DFQATT and CDR2 SNEGSKA (reference sequence). The CDR3 covers 14 residues. The V and J ends lost 3 bases and 6 bases, in that order; junction bases with no gene match: 8. The CDR3 loop reads CSASRAGTVNEQFF. CDR3 nucleotide sequence: TGCAGTGCTAGTAGGGCCGGGACAGTCAATGAGCAGTTCTTC.

With regard to this clone: The junction departs from germline at one end; a sequencing error may be responsible. The rearrangement joins TRBV7-9 to TRBJ2-7; D not resolved. CDR1 and CDR2 from the germline V gene are SEHNR and FQNEAQ (reference sequence). This CDR3 has 12 amino acids. The DNA for the CDR3 is TGTGCCAGCAGCTACCTGGGCTACGAACAGTACTTC. It encodes CASSYLGYEQYF.

J is TRBJ1-1 and V is TRBV7-2; D ambiguous. The CDR3 spans 13 residues. V lost 1 base and J 7 bases, leaving 10 bases between the germline ends. Germline CDR1 is SGHTA and CDR2 is FQGNSA. This CDR3 is CASSLVFGDEAFF. CDR3 nucleotides: TGTGCCAGCAGCTTAGTGTTCGGAGATGAAGCTTTCTTT. The variable domain in full, completed from reference TRBV7-2 and TRBJ1-1, reads GAGVSQSPSNKVTEKGKDVELRCDPISGHTALYWYRQSLGQGLEFLIYFQGNSAPDKSGLPSDRFSAERTGGSVSTLTIQRTQQEDSAVYLCASSLVFGDEAFFGQGTRLTVV.

This clone was detected once. The rearrangement uses TRBV5-1 and TRBJ2-3; maybe TRBD2 (5 bases). Germline V CDR1 and CDR2: SGHRS, YFSETQ. Deletions cut 0 bases from V and 4 bases from J, with 9 bases between. CDR3 length equals 14 residues. The CDR3 DNA reads TGCGCCAGCAGCTTGGGTGACTACCCAGATACGCAGTATTTT. Encoded protein: CASSLGDYPDTQYF.